The 28 T cell receptor beta chains in this list originate from one sample, sequenced in a study of T cells in Graves' hyperthyroidism and ophthalmopathy. Researchers amplified the TCR beta CDR3 regions from RNA transcripts. An initial round of RT-PCR targeting the TCR CDR3 relied on the HTBI primer set. TCRdb re-called the multiplex PCR reads through MiXCR, storing one row per CDR3 protein. The sample consists of hundreds of thousands of distinct CDR3 sequences, about 14% of them appearing once. The sample comprised blood. The receptors derive from a woman aged 45 to 65 with Graves' ophthalmopathy.

In this sample, this clonotype turned up many times. This chain uses TRBV24-1 with TRBJ2-3; TRBD2 matches at 7 bases. The CDR3 is 16 residues long. CDR1 KGHDR and CDR2 SFDVKD come from the germline V gene. Trimming removed 5 bases from V and 4 bases from J; junction bases left unmatched: 11. The CDR3 nucleotides read TGTGCCACCAGTGGGGTCGGCGGGAGAGTTGCAGATACGCAGTATTTT. Translation: CATSGVGGRVADTQYF.

This clonotype was observed many times. V gene TRBV12-3 or TRBV12-4 combines with J gene TRBJ1-1; D might be TRBD1 (5 bases). The CDR3 totals 14 residues. Trimming took off 5 bases at V and 0 bases at J, with 10 bases between the two ends. CDR3 bases: TGTGCCAGCAGTGCTGGGGCACTGAACACTGAAGCTTTCTTT. This encodes CASSAGALNTEAFF.

With respect to this clonotype: Being one base from a much bigger clone, this may be a read error. CDR3 region: CASSSGTSWDTQYF. The CDR3 region has the DNA TGTGCCAGCAGTTCCGGGACTAGTTGGGATACGCAGTATTTT. V is TRBV6-2 or TRBV6-3 and J is TRBJ2-3, with TRBD2 matching 8 bases. V was pared by 4 bases and J by 6 bases, with 6 bases of the junction left unmatched. The CDR3 totals 14 residues. Germline CDR1 is MNHEY and CDR2 is SVGEGT.

This clonotype was recorded at least ten times. The rearrangement joins TRBV3-1 to TRBJ2-1, with no clear D. CDR3 size: 15 residues. Germline V lookup: CDR1 LGHDT, CDR2 YNNKEL (reference sequence). V lost 0 bases and J lost 0, with 6 bases in between. The CDR3 DNA reads TGTGCCAGCAGCCAAGATGTTGGCTCCTACAATGAGCAGTTCTTC. Protein sequence: CASSQDVGSYNEQFF.

The table lists this clonotype with many counts. The rearrangement uses TRBV9 and TRBJ1-6; maybe TRBD1 (6 bases). Germline lookup yields CDR1 SGDLS and CDR2 YYNGEE. The CDR3 runs 15 residues. Between the trimmed V and J ends, which lost 0 bases and 9 bases, there was a span of 13 bases. The DNA of the CDR3 is TGTGCCAGCAGCGTAGACCCCAGGGGAGGTTCACCCCTCCACTTT. Translation: CASSVDPRGGSPLHF.

The chain has TRBV14 and TRBJ1-4, with D possibly matching TRBD1 (6 bases). V was shortened by 0 bases and J by 5 bases, with 10 bases between the two germline ends. The CDR3 is 15 amino acids. The germline CDR1 and CDR2 sequences are SGHDN and FVKESK. Here the CDR3 reads CASSQETGRNEKLFF. The CDR3 DNA sequence: TGTGCCAGCAGCCAAGAGACAGGTCGGAATGAAAAACTGTTTTTT.

This clonotype has ten or more counts. This rearrangement joins TRBV7-6 to TRBJ1-2; no definite D call. Deletions cut 1 base from V and 2 bases from J, with 8 bases between. This CDR3 contains 14 residues. Looked up from germline, CDR1 is SGHVS and CDR2 is FNYEAQ. The chain's CDR3 is CASSLGPLNYGYTF. CDR3 sequence (DNA): TGTGCCAGCAGCTTAGGTCCATTAAACTATGGCTACACCTTC.

This clonotype showed up many times. This chain connects TRBV24-1 to TRBJ2-2, with D perhaps matching TRBD2 (6 bases). The CDR3 loop spans 16 amino acids. Looked up from germline, CDR1 is KGHDR and CDR2 is SFDVKD. The V end was cut by 4 bases, the J end by 4 bases, with 15 bases between. The CDR3 here is CATSDSTRGVTGELFF. The CDR3 DNA reads as TGTGCCACCAGTGACTCGACTAGAGGGGTCACCGGGGAGCTGTTTTTT.

This clonotype was observed a handful of times. The rearrangement links TRBV6-5 to TRBJ2-3; 13 bases agree with TRBD2. This CDR3 is 19 amino acids long. Per the germline V gene, CDR1 is MNHEY and CDR2 is SVGAGI. The V gene end was trimmed by 2 bases and the J gene end by 1 base; junction bases not matched to a gene: 9. CDR3 in amino acids: CASSYGLAGVGGGTDTQYF. The CDR3 DNA sequence: TGTGCCAGCAGTTACGGACTAGCGGGAGTGGGGGGCGGCACAGATACGCAGTATTTT.

The gene calls are TRBV9 and TRBJ2-1, with a possible D match to TRBD2 (6 bases). The CDR3 extends over 17 amino acids. Looked up from germline, CDR1 is SGDLS and CDR2 is YYNGEE. V dropped 2 bases and J dropped 0 bases, with 15 bases sitting between them. In DNA form, the CDR3 reads TGTGCCAGCAGCGTGGAGCTAGCGCCAAGCTCCTACAATGAGCAGTTCTTC. It specifies CASSVELAPSSYNEQFF.

Many counts were recorded for this clonotype. The V gene is TRBV3-1, the J gene TRBJ1-5; D is ambiguous. The V end was cut by 11 bases, the J end by 0 bases, with 26 bases between. The germline V gene encodes CDR1 LGHDT and CDR2 YNNKEL (reference sequence). The CDR3 has 18 amino acids. CDR3 loop: CASIEYLGNLGSNQPQHF. CDR3 nucleotide sequence: TGTGCCTCCATTGAATATCTAGGGAACTTGGGTAGCAATCAGCCCCAGCATTTT.

The sample holds many counts of this clonotype. DNA for the CDR3: TGTGCCAGCAGGGTCTCGCTAGGACAGGACAATGAGCAGTTCTTC. Residues: CASRVSLGQDNEQFF. The chain recombines TRBV2 with TRBJ2-1, with TRBD1 identical over 7 bases. Germline-derived CDR1 and CDR2 are SNHLY and FYNNEI. The CDR3 runs to 15 residues. With V trimmed by 6 bases and J by 5 bases, 10 bases remained unmatched. Drawing the rest from reference TRBV2 and TRBJ2-1, the complete variable domain is EPEVTQTPSHQVTQMGQEVILRCVPISNHLYFYWYRQILGQKVEFLVSFYNNEISEKSEIFDDQFSVERPDGSNFTLKIRSTKLEDSAMYFCASRVSLGQDNEQFFGPGTRLTVL.

With respect to this clonotype: This sequence may be a read error, since a much larger clone differs from it by one base. The V gene is TRBV20-1, the J gene TRBJ2-7, with TRBD1 matching 8 bases. This CDR3 comprises 13 residues. Losses at the gene ends were 5 bases for V and 0 bases for J; bases not matched to a gene: 3. Germline V gives CDR1 DFQATT, CDR2 SNEGSKA (reference sequence). The CDR3 DNA sequence: TGCAGTGCTCCGGACAGGGCCTCCTACGAGCAGTACTTC. As protein: CSAPDRASYEQYF.

J is TRBJ1-1 and V is TRBV2; D uncertain. Germline CDR1 SNHLY, CDR2 FYNNEI. Between the trimmed V and J ends, which lost 3 bases and 0 bases, there was a span of 11 bases. This CDR3 has 15 residues. CDR3 nucleotides: TGTGCCAGCAGTGAGGGAAGGAGGATGAACACTGAAGCTTTCTTT. It codes for CASSEGRRMNTEAFF.

Comment on this clonotype: Given a much more abundant clone one base away, this may be a read error. The chain employs TRBV28 and TRBJ1-2, with no clear D. Trimming took off 6 bases at V and 3 bases at J, with 14 bases between the two ends. The germline CDR1 and CDR2 sequences are MDHEN and SYDVKM. This CDR3 comprises 14 residues. CDR3 sequence: CASSGEISDYGYTF. The CDR3 region has the DNA TGTGCCAGCAGCGGAGAGATTAGTGACTATGGCTACACCTTC.

The chain joins TRBV28 to TRBJ1-2; D not certain. Trimming took 6 bases from V and 4 from J, leaving 12 bases between them. The CDR3 length is 13 residues. Germline V gene data show CDR1 as MDHEN and CDR2 as SYDVKM. The CDR3 DNA follows: TGTGCCAGCAGACAAACAGCAACCTATGGCTACACCTTC. Amino acid sequence: CASRQTATYGYTF.

The rearrangement links TRBV11-1 to TRBJ1-1; tentatively, D is TRBD1 (5 bases). Germline V gives CDR1 SGHAT, CDR2 FQDESV (reference sequence). V was pared by 4 bases and J by 6 bases, with 21 bases between. This CDR3 has 16 residues. For the CDR3, the DNA is TGTGCCAGCAGCTCGCCCGACCCGGGGGGGAAGGCTGAAGCTTTCTTT. Protein product: CASSSPDPGGKAEAFF.

The chain links TRBV20-1 to TRBJ1-5; weak D call: TRBD1 (5 bases). V gave up 1 base and J gave up 9 bases, with 13 bases separating them. The CDR3 has 13 amino acids. The germline V gene has CDR1 DFQATT and CDR2 SNEGSKA (reference sequence). In DNA, the CDR3 is TGCAGTGCTAGAGGGACACTCGGGTTGCCCCAGCATTTT. Its protein is CSARGTLGLPQHF.

This clonotype has ten or more counts. The rearrangement links TRBV6-1 to TRBJ2-7, with 9 bases aligning to TRBD1. J gave up 3 bases and V 5 bases, and 11 bases lay outside the gene matches. CDR1 and CDR2 from the germline V gene are MNHNS and SASEGT. The CDR3 length is 16 residues. CDR3 region: CASSSLRDRVYYEQYF. In nucleotides, the CDR3 is TGTGCCAGCAGTTCGCTTCGGGACAGGGTGTACTACGAGCAGTACTTC.

This clonotype was found a few times. The chain is built from TRBV20-1 and TRBJ2-1, with 10 bases fitting TRBD2. Germline CDR1 DFQATT, CDR2 SNEGSKA (reference sequence). The CDR3 runs to 15 residues. V shed 2 bases and J 4 bases; nucleotides not matched to a gene: 5. In nucleotides, the CDR3 is TGCAGTGCTAGACCGGGACTAGCGAGTTACAATGAGCAGTTCTTC. This gives the protein CSARPGLASYNEQFF.

This clonotype was seen repeatedly, ten times or more. The chain has TRBV28 and TRBJ2-3, with a tentative D call TRBD2 (5 bases). The ends were cut back, 7 bases at V and 7 bases at J, with 18 bases in the middle. The CDR3 has 14 amino acids. Germline V CDR1 and CDR2: MDHEN, SYDVKM. The CDR3 sequence: CASTDAGKKHTQYF. DNA for the CDR3: TGTGCCAGCACCGATGCGGGCAAAAAACATACGCAGTATTTT.

This clonotype was detected ten times or more. V is TRBV20-1 and J is TRBJ1-1; the D gene is possibly TRBD1 (6 bases). Trimming left V 5 bases short and J 1 base short, with 14 bases between. The germline V gene encodes CDR1 DFQATT and CDR2 SNEGSKA (reference sequence). The CDR3 is 14 amino acids. The CDR3 reads CSAFQPGENTEAFF. CDR3 in DNA: TGCAGTGCTTTTCAACCAGGGGAGAACACTGAAGCTTTCTTT.

This clonotype showed up just a few times. The chain employs TRBV6-1 and TRBJ2-1; maybe TRBD2 (5 bases). V dropped 8 bases and J dropped 2 bases, with 13 bases sitting between them. Germline V lookup: CDR1 MNHNS, CDR2 SASEGT. This CDR3 region has 14 residues. The CDR3 region is CASRTGSTYNEQFF. As DNA, the CDR3 is TGTGCCAGCCGGACGGGGAGTACCTACAATGAGCAGTTCTTC.

This clonotype showed up many times. The chain carries TRBV7-9 and TRBJ2-7, with D possibly TRBD2 on 7 matching bases. The CDR3 covers 15 residues. The V gene's germline CDR1 is SEHNR and CDR2 FQNEAQ (reference sequence). The V end lost 8 bases, the J end lost 6 bases, and 23 bases lay between the germline ends. The CDR3: CASSLDAGEGGEQYF. CDR3 nucleotide sequence: TGTGCCAGCTCTTTAGACGCAGGGGAGGGCGGCGAGCAGTACTTC.

In this sample, this clonotype turned up many times. The rearrangement uses TRBV18 and TRBJ2-1; D is unresolved. Trimming removed 6 bases at V and 5 bases at J, with 14 bases between. The CDR3 length is 14 residues. Germline V gene lookup returns CDR1 KGHSH and CDR2 LQKENI. For the CDR3, the DNA is TGTGCCAGCTCCCACAGCCCGGCGGACAATGAGCAGTTCTTC. Protein sequence: CASSHSPADNEQFF.

This clonotype was observed at least ten times. The chain is built from TRBV6-6 and TRBJ1-2, with a possible D match to TRBD1 (5 bases). This CDR3 is built from 14 residues. CDR1 and CDR2 from the germline V gene are MNHNY and SVGAGI (reference sequence). Trimming stripped 2 bases from V and 1 base from J, with 8 bases between. The DNA of the CDR3 is TGTGCCAGCAGTTACGGGGGAAATAACTATGGCTACACCTTC. Protein sequence: CASSYGGNNYGYTF.

In this sample, this clonotype turned up many times. The rearrangement uses TRBV18 and TRBJ1-1; a weak D match, TRBD1 (5 bases). Trimming stripped 4 bases from V and 1 base from J, with 13 bases between. CDR3 length: 15 residues. Germline V gene data show CDR1 as KGHSH and CDR2 as LQKENI. CDR3 bases: TGTGCCAGCTCACTTTTGGGGCAGCCGAACACTGAAGCTTTCTTT. It translates to CASSLLGQPNTEAFF.

In this sample, this clonotype turned up many times. The J gene is TRBJ1-1, the V gene TRBV11-3; D possibly corresponds to TRBD1 (6 bases). CDR1 and CDR2 from the germline V gene are SGHNT and YENEEA. The CDR3 contains 15 residues. The ends were cut back, 2 bases at V and 0 bases at J, with 10 bases in the middle. Here the CDR3 DNA reads TGTGCCAGCAGCTTAACGACAGGAATGAACACTGAAGCTTTCTTT. It encodes CASSLTTGMNTEAFF.